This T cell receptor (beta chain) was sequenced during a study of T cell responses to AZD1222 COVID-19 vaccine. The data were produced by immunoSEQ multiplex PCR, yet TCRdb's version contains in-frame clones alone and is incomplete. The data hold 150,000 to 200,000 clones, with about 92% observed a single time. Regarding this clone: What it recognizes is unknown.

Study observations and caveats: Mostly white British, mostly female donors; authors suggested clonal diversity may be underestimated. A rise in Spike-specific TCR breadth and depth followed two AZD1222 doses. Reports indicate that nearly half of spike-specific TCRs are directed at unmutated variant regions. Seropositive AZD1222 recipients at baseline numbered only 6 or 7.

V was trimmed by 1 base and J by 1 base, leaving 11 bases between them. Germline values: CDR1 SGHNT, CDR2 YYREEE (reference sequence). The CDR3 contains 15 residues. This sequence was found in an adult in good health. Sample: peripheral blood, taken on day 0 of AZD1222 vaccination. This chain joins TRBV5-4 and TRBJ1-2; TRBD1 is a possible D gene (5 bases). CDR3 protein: CASSLFRGDNYGYTF. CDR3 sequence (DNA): TGTGCCAGCAGCTTGTTCCGAGGGGATAACTATGGCTACACCTTC.